What follows are 5 T cell receptor beta chains derived from one specimen sequenced in a study of tumor-infiltrating lymphocytes in localized non-small cell lung cancer. TCRdb keeps only in-frame clones here, not all; method: immunoSEQ multiplex PCR. The sample shows 13,000 to 15,000 clones, around 68% of them seen only once. The sequenced sample consisted of uninvolved lung tissue not adjacent to the tumor. The receptor set was obtained from a human donor with non-small cell lung cancer.

This clone was seen only once. The J gene is TRBJ2-5, the V gene TRBV6-1; D possibly matches TRBD1 or TRBD2 (5 bases each). Per germline, CDR1 MNHNS and CDR2 SASEGT. The CDR3 is made up of 13 amino acids. V was clipped by 8 bases and J by 5 bases, with 15 bases between them. For the CDR3, the DNA is TGTGCCAGCCGGGACCGCTCCTCGGAGACCCAGTACTTC. This sequence encodes CASRDRSSETQYF.

The chain couples TRBV19 to TRBJ2-2; no firm D call. The CDR3 runs 13 residues. V was cut by 6 bases and J by 4 bases, with 9 bases left in between. The V gene's germline CDR1 is LNHDA and CDR2 SQIVND (reference sequence). CDR3 loop: CASRGRSTGELFF. The CDR3 coding sequence is TGTGCCAGTAGAGGCCGGAGCACCGGGGAGCTGTTTTTT. Supplemented by reference TRBV19 and TRBJ2-2, the full variable domain reads DGGITQSPKYLFRKEGQNVTLSCEQNLNHDAMYWYRQDPGQGLRLIYYSQIVNDFQKGDIAEGYSVSREKKESFPLTVTSAQKNPTAFYLCASRGRSTGELFFGEGSRLTVL.

This chain joins TRBV28 and TRBJ2-1; a possible D gene is TRBD1 (6 bases). V gave up 2 bases and J gave up 4 bases, with 9 bases separating them. The CDR3 is 14 residues long. Germline lookup yields CDR1 MDHEN and CDR2 SYDVKM. The CDR3 DNA reads as TGTGCCAGCAGTTTAGCCACAGGGTACAATGAGCAGTTCTTC. Encoded protein: CASSLATGYNEQFF.

The chain employs TRBV28 and TRBJ2-7, with D possibly TRBD2 on 6 matching bases. V was shortened by 6 bases and J by 3 bases, with 21 bases between the two germline ends. The CDR3 contains 16 residues. Germline values: CDR1 MDHEN, CDR2 SYDVKM. CDR3 in amino acids: CASSLYRETGFYEQYF. CDR3 sequence (DNA): TGTGCCAGCAGCCTTTATCGGGAGACTGGATTCTACGAGCAGTACTTC.

The chain employs TRBV28 and TRBJ2-7; a weak D match, TRBD1 (6 bases). Germline CDR1 MDHEN, CDR2 SYDVKM. V gave up 4 bases and J gave up 3 bases, with 28 bases separating them. CDR3 length: 19 amino acids. This CDR3 is CASSSYPSSADSLRYEQYF. The CDR3 coding sequence is TGTGCCAGCAGTTCCTACCCGTCATCCGCGGACAGCCTTCGCTACGAGCAGTACTTC. Full variable domain (rest looked up from reference TRBV28 and TRBJ2-7): DVKVTQSSRYLVKRTGEKVFLECVQDMDHENMFWYRQDPGLGLRLIYFSYDVKMKEKGDIPEGYSVSREKKERFSLILESASTNQTSMYLCASSSYPSSADSLRYEQYFGPGTRLTVT.